The 27 T cell receptor beta chains given below trace back to one sample, sequenced in a study of T cell responses to AZD1222 COVID-19 vaccine. The protocol was immunoSEQ multiplex PCR, while the TCRdb copy is restricted to in-frame clones and leaves out a portion. The sample lists 150,000 to 180,000 clones, roughly nine tenths occurring once. Sequenced material: peripheral blood, taken on day 0 of MenACWY control vaccination. These receptors originate from an adult in good health.

This clone was seen only a few times. The chain is built from TRBV28 and TRBJ2-3, with D unclear. Germline CDR1 reads MDHEN; CDR2 reads SYDVKM. Trimming took 4 bases from V and 6 from J, leaving 5 bases between them. The CDR3 spans 11 residues. Here the CDR3 reads CASSWVDTQYF. In DNA form, the CDR3 reads TGTGCCAGCAGTTGGGTGGATACGCAGTATTTT.

The chain recombines TRBV11-3 with TRBJ2-7; D not resolved. The CDR3 runs 15 residues. V was pared by 0 bases and J by 2 bases, with 11 bases between. The germline gives CDR1 SGHNT, CDR2 YENEEA. CDR3 sequence reads: CASSLDLDGTYEQYF. The CDR3 DNA is TGTGCCAGCAGCTTAGATCTAGACGGAACCTACGAGCAGTACTTC.

The chain carries TRBV6-5 and TRBJ1-4; 9 nucleotides align to TRBD1. From germline, CDR1 is MNHEY and CDR2 SVGAGI. The CDR3 runs to 14 residues. The V and J ends lost 4 bases and 6 bases, in that order; junction bases with no gene match: 3. The CDR3 reads CASSFGTGYEKLFF. Written as DNA, the CDR3 is TGTGCCAGCAGTTTTGGGACAGGGTATGAAAAACTGTTTTTT.

The chain joins TRBV5-6 to TRBJ2-1, with TRBD2 matching over 7 bases. Germline V gene data show CDR1 as SGHDT and CDR2 as YYEEEE. V was clipped by 6 bases and J by 4 bases; unmatched bases: 10. CDR3 length equals 15 residues. The CDR3 loop is CASKGKSGTYNEQFF. CDR3 bases: TGTGCCAGCAAAGGGAAAAGCGGGACTTACAATGAGCAGTTCTTC.

The chain recombines TRBV20-1 with TRBJ2-7; D not certain. Looked up from germline, CDR1 is DFQATT and CDR2 is SNEGSKA (reference sequence). This CDR3 is 11 amino acids long. V lost 2 bases to trimming and J lost 8 bases, with 10 bases between them. CDR3 region: CSARSPGQQYV. In nucleotides, the CDR3 is TGCAGTGCTAGATCCCCAGGTCAGCAGTACGTC.

This sequence joins TRBV6-6 and TRBJ2-7, with a weak D call TRBD1 (5 bases). The V end was cut by 2 bases, the J end by 2 bases, with 7 bases between. CDR3 length equals 13 residues. The germline V gene has CDR1 MNHNY and CDR2 SVGAGI (reference sequence). This CDR3 reads CASSYDSTYEQYF. The CDR3 nucleotides read TGTGCCAGCAGTTACGACAGTACCTACGAGCAGTACTTC.

The V and J genes are TRBV3-1 (or the pseudogene TRBV3-2) and TRBJ1-2, with D hard to call. Germline CDR1 and CDR2: LGHDT and YNNKEL (reference sequence). V was cut by 0 bases and J by 2 bases, with 10 bases left in between. The CDR3 has 15 amino acids. The CDR3: CASSQDIGRNYGYTF. In nucleotides, the CDR3 is TGTGCCAGCAGCCAAGATATCGGCAGAAACTATGGCTACACCTTC.

This rearrangement joins TRBV11-2 to TRBJ1-1; no clear D gene. There are 12 residues in the CDR3. CDR1 SGHAT and CDR2 FQNNGV come from the germline V gene. With 3 bases removed from V and 11 bases from J, the gap between germline ends came to 13 bases. CDR3 in amino acids: CASSLEDPAAFF. The CDR3 DNA is TGTGCCAGCAGCTTGGAAGACCCGGCGGCTTTCTTT.

CDR3 nucleotides: TGTGCCATCAGTGATCGGGGGGCGAATCAAGAGACCCAGTACTTC. Its translation is CAISDRGANQETQYF. V and J are TRBV10-3 and TRBJ2-5; D might be TRBD2 (7 bases). The germline CDR1 and CDR2 sequences are ENHRY and SYGVKD. The germline V and J ends were trimmed by 3 bases and 2 bases, with 13 bases remaining between them. The CDR3 has 15 residues.

This chain links TRBV6-6 with TRBJ1-1, with unresolved D. The germline gives CDR1 MNHNY, CDR2 SVGAGI (reference sequence). The CDR3 loop spans 14 amino acids. Deletions cut 7 bases from V and 6 bases from J, with 18 bases between. The CDR3 sequence: CASIKALGSSEAFF. Here the CDR3 DNA reads TGTGCCAGCATTAAAGCCCTCGGGTCCTCTGAAGCTTTCTTT.

The chain employs TRBV5-1 and TRBJ2-3; no clear D. V shed 0 bases and J shed 6 bases, with 8 bases lying between them. Germline loops: CDR1 SGHRS, CDR2 YFSETQ. CDR3 length equals 13 residues. The CDR3 coding sequence is TGCGCCAGCAGCTTGGGGATAGTGGATACGCAGTATTTT. It codes for CASSLGIVDTQYF.

This chain connects TRBV27 to TRBJ1-2, with 10 bases lining up with TRBD1. The CDR3 sequence is 15 residues long. V was clipped by 6 bases and J by 3 bases; unmatched bases: 7. The germline V gene encodes CDR1 MNHEY and CDR2 SMNVEV (reference sequence). CDR3 protein: CASSRGTGDHYGYTF. CDR3 DNA sequence: TGTGCCAGCAGCCGTGGGACAGGGGATCACTATGGCTACACCTTC.

V and J are TRBV4-3 and TRBJ2-7; tentatively, D is TRBD2 (6 bases). V was pared by 0 bases and J by 9 bases, with 15 bases between. There are 14 residues in the CDR3. CDR1 LGHNA and CDR2 YSLEER come from the germline V gene. CDR3 DNA: TGCGCCAGCAGCCAAGATTGGGGGGTTCGTGTGCAGTACTTC. This translates into CASSQDWGVRVQYF.

V is TRBV14 and J is TRBJ1-2; 8 bases fit TRBD1. V dropped 3 bases and J dropped 8; count of bases not matched to a gene: 8. Germline CDR1 SGHDN, CDR2 FVKESK. This CDR3 contains 14 residues. The CDR3 DNA follows: TGTGCCAGCAGCCACTACAGGGGGAAGGAGGGCTACACCTTC. It specifies CASSHYRGKEGYTF.

V and J are TRBV10-3 and TRBJ1-4, with D tentatively TRBD1 (5 bases). V shed 9 bases and J shed 3 bases, with 14 bases lying between them. Germline assignment: CDR1 ENHRY and CDR2 SYGVKD. The CDR3 runs 14 residues. The CDR3 DNA sequence: TGTGCCATTAGGGGCGGGGGATCTAATGAAAAACTGTTTTTT. It is translated as CAIRGGGSNEKLFF.

V and J are TRBV6-2 or TRBV6-3 and TRBJ1-1; TRBD1 might be the D (5 bases). The V and J ends lost 5 bases and 1 base respectively, with 14 bases between them. The CDR3 spans 15 residues. CDR1 MNHEY and CDR2 SVGEGT come from the germline V gene. Here the CDR3 DNA reads TGTGCCAGCAGTGGAGGTCCGAGGGGGAACACTGAAGCTTTCTTT. It translates to CASSGGPRGNTEAFF.

The chain joins TRBV6-1 to TRBJ1-2; D is uncertain. The V end lost 1 base, the J end lost 8 bases, and 11 bases lay between the germline ends. This CDR3 is 13 amino acids long. Germline lookup yields CDR1 MNHNS and CDR2 SASEGT. The CDR3 is CASSEGSFRGYTF. The CDR3 DNA is TGTGCCAGCAGTGAAGGGAGCTTTCGGGGCTACACCTTC.

The chain combines TRBV19 with TRBJ2-1; perhaps D is TRBD1 or TRBD2 (5 bases each). This CDR3 contains 13 residues. Germline values: CDR1 LNHDA, CDR2 SQIVND (reference sequence). Trimming took off 6 bases at V and 9 bases at J, with 15 bases between the two ends. The DNA of the CDR3 is TGTGCCAGTAGACTAACGAGGGACGCTGAGCAGTTCTTC. It specifies CASRLTRDAEQFF.

Turning to this clone: Other DNA sequences in this sample translate to the same CDR3. The J gene is TRBJ1-3, the V gene TRBV28; tentatively, D is TRBD1 (5 bases). The CDR3 contains 14 residues. V lost 3 bases, J lost 4 bases, and 10 bases lay in between. Germline CDR1 is MDHEN and CDR2 is SYDVKM. CDR3 residues: CASSFRGTGNTIYF. The CDR3 nucleotides are TGTGCCAGCAGTTTCCGGGGCACGGGAAACACCATATATTTT.

The CDR3: CASSRGAIGQGKGYGYTF. DNA of the CDR3: TGTGCCAGCAGTCGGGGGGCAATCGGGCAGGGAAAGGGTTATGGCTACACCTTC. The chain is built from TRBV11-2 and TRBJ1-2; TRBD1 might be the D (6 bases). Per germline, CDR1 SGHAT and CDR2 FQNNGV. Trimming took 6 bases from V and 5 from J, leaving 28 bases between them. This CDR3 is built from 18 residues.

The chain has TRBV11-1 and TRBJ2-6, with TRBD1 as a possible D gene (5 bases). From germline, CDR1 is SGHAT and CDR2 FQDESV (reference sequence). The CDR3 contains 15 residues. Trimming removed 1 base at V and 2 bases at J, with 6 bases between. The CDR3 nucleotides read TGTGCCAGCAGCTTAGGCAGGGCTGGGGCCAACGTCCTGACTTTC. Its translation is CASSLGRAGANVLTF.

This sequence joins TRBV11-2 and TRBJ2-2; D possibly uses TRBD1 or TRBD2 (7 bases each). This CDR3 is 15 amino acids long. Germline CDR1 SGHAT, CDR2 FQNNGV. V was trimmed by 7 bases and J by 6 bases, leaving 18 bases between them. The CDR3 reads CASNTRGRAAGELFF. CDR3 nucleotides: TGTGCCAGCAACACCAGGGGGAGGGCCGCCGGGGAGCTGTTTTTT.

This clone was recorded only once. The chain carries TRBV27 and TRBJ1-2; 8 nucleotides match TRBD1. Germline V gene sequence: CDR1 MNHEY, CDR2 SMNVEV (reference sequence). The CDR3 has 16 residues. The V gene end was trimmed by 8 bases and the J gene end by 6 bases; junction bases not matched to a gene: 17. Here the CDR3 reads CASSSSGGLVRNGYTF. The DNA of the CDR3 is TGTGCCAGCTCCTCTTCAGGGGGCCTCGTTCGGAATGGCTACACCTTC.

The chain employs TRBV19 and TRBJ2-7, with TRBD2 matching 12 bases. The germline gives CDR1 LNHDA, CDR2 SQIVND (reference sequence). The junction had 10 bases not matched to a gene; V was cut back by 0 bases and J by 4 bases. This CDR3 has 18 residues. Here the CDR3 DNA reads TGTGCCAGTAGTATAGAAGCTAGCGGGAGGGCCCTCGGGTACGAGCAGTACTTC. Amino acid sequence: CASSIEASGRALGYEQYF.

This chain joins TRBV28 and TRBJ2-5, with 11 nucleotides matching TRBD1. The CDR3 length is 17 residues. V lost 1 base and J lost 6; bases outside the gene matches: 10. The V gene's germline CDR1 is MDHEN and CDR2 SYDVKM. This chain's CDR3 is CASSLLIGTGGLKTQYF. The CDR3 nucleotides read TGTGCCAGCAGTTTATTGATCGGGACAGGGGGACTGAAGACCCAGTACTTC.

V and J are TRBV30 and TRBJ1-1; D ambiguous. The CDR3 runs 13 residues. Trimming cost V 3 bases and J 1 base, with 9 bases left between them. CDR1 GTSNPN and CDR2 SVGIG come from the germline V gene (reference sequence). DNA for the CDR3: TGTGCCTGGAGCTGGCTAGGGAACACTGAAGCTTTCTTT. This encodes CAWSWLGNTEAFF.

The V gene is TRBV6-5, the J gene TRBJ2-2; D not certain. Germline assignment: CDR1 MNHEY and CDR2 SVGAGI. The CDR3 covers 14 residues. Trimming removed 0 bases at V and 5 bases at J, with 7 bases between. In DNA form, the CDR3 reads TGTGCCAGCAGTTACTCGACGATGACCGGGGAGCTGTTTTTT. Its translation is CASSYSTMTGELFF.